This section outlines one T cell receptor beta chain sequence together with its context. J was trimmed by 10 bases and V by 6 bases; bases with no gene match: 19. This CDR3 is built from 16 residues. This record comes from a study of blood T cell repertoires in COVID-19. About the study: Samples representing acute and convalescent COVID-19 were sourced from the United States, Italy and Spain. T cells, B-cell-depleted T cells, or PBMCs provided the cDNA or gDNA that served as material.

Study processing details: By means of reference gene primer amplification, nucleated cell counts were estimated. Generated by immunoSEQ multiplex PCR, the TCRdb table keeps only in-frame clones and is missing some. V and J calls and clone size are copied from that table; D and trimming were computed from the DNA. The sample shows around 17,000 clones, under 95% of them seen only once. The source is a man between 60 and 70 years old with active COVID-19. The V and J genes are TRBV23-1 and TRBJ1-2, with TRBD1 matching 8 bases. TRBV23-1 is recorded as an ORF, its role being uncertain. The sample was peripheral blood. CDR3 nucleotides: TGCGCCAGCAGCAAAATTCATTCCGGGACAGGCGAACCCTACACCTTC. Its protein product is CASSKIHSGTGEPYTF.